These 27 T cell receptor beta chains were sequenced from one sample in a study of identical twins. TCRdb reanalysed the 5' RACE reads using MiXCR and keeps one entry per CDR3 protein. Among hundreds of thousands of distinct CDR3 sequences, about 20% were seen once, and the ten largest hold about 4.5%. The same data also went into a second study, on T cells expressing NK-cell markers.

Sequencing was carried out using PBMCs. These receptors were obtained from a woman aged 18-35 years in good health.

This clonotype was seen only a few times. V usage is TRBV4-1 and J usage is TRBJ2-1, with D possibly TRBD1 on 5 matching bases. Germline lookup yields CDR1 MGHRA and CDR2 YSYEKL. The CDR3 covers 12 residues. The V gene lost 3 bases and the J gene lost 9 bases, with 9 bases spanning the gap. CDR3 protein: CASSQQGTEQFF. The CDR3 DNA sequence: TGCGCCAGCAGCCAGCAGGGAACTGAGCAGTTCTTC.

This chain connects TRBV29-1 to TRBJ2-7, with 10 bases identical to TRBD1. Germline assignment: CDR1 SQVTM and CDR2 ANQGSEA. Trimming took 7 bases from V and 3 from J; bases not matched to a gene: 6. There are 13 residues in the CDR3. The CDR3 sequence: CSAAGDRGYEQYF. Here the CDR3 DNA reads TGCAGCGCAGCCGGGGACAGGGGCTACGAGCAGTACTTC.

In this sample, this clonotype turned up a few times. The chain uses TRBV7-8 and TRBJ2-7; a weak D match, TRBD1 (6 bases). The CDR3 spans 15 residues. The germline CDR1 and CDR2 sequences are SGHVS and FQNEAQ. The V end was cut by 4 bases, the J end by 6 bases, with 19 bases between. The CDR3 region has the DNA TGTGCCAGCAGCTGGGGGAGACCAACAGGGACCGAGCAGTACTTC. This translates into CASSWGRPTGTEQYF. Combining the CDR3 with reference TRBV7-8 and TRBJ2-7 gives the whole variable domain GAGVSQSPRYKVAKRGQDVALRCDPISGHVSLFWYQQALGQGPEFLTYFQNEAQLDKSGLPSDRFFAERPEGSVSTLKIQRTQQEDSAVYLCASSWGRPTGTEQYFGPGTRLTVT.

This clonotype was seen at least ten times. The chain uses TRBV10-3 and TRBJ1-2; no firm D call. CDR1 ENHRY and CDR2 SYGVKD come from the germline V gene. Trimming took off 0 bases at V and 5 bases at J, with 7 bases between the two ends. The CDR3 runs 13 residues. The CDR3 bases are TGTGCCATCAGTGAGTCTCAGGAATATGGCTACACCTTC. Translated, it gives CAISESQEYGYTF.

This clonotype was counted only a few times. The CDR3 bases are TGTGCCAGCAGTCCTCACCCGACTAGCTACAATGAGCAGTTCTTC. This gives the protein CASSPHPTSYNEQFF. The V and J genes are TRBV9 and TRBJ2-1, with D perhaps matching TRBD2 (6 bases). The germline gives CDR1 SGDLS, CDR2 YYNGEE. V dropped 5 bases and J dropped 3 bases, with 15 bases sitting between them. The CDR3 is made up of 15 amino acids.

The table lists this clonotype with a few counts. Here the CDR3 DNA reads TGCAGCGTACGGGGCATCACAGATACGCAGTATTTT. As protein: CSVRGITDTQYF. The rearrangement joins TRBV29-1 to TRBJ2-3; D is possibly TRBD1 or TRBD2 (5 bases each). The CDR3 is made up of 12 amino acids. The V end lost 6 bases, the J end lost 2 bases, and 9 bases lay between the germline ends. Germline V CDR1 and CDR2: SQVTM, ANQGSEA.

The chain couples TRBV20-1 to TRBJ2-3; tentatively, D is TRBD1 or TRBD2 (5 bases each). CDR3 length: 11 amino acids. The V gene's germline CDR1 is DFQATT and CDR2 SNEGSKA (reference sequence). Trimming cost V 5 bases and J 10 bases, with 13 bases left between them. This chain's CDR3 is CSAGLGAAQYF. CDR3 sequence (DNA): TGCAGTGCTGGTCTCGGGGCGGCGCAGTATTTT.

The V call is TRBV5-6, the J call TRBJ1-6; TRBD1 aligns across 12 bases. There are 14 residues in the CDR3. V was clipped by 4 bases and J by 9 bases; unmatched bases: 2. Looked up from germline, CDR1 is SGHDT and CDR2 is YYEEEE. CDR3 protein: CASSGTGGSSPLHF. CDR3 DNA: TGTGCCAGCAGCGGGACAGGGGGCTCTTCACCCCTCCACTTT.

V usage is TRBV6-1 and J usage is TRBJ1-5; D call uncertain. Trimming removed 9 bases at V and 7 bases at J, with 16 bases between. The germline V gene encodes CDR1 MNHNS and CDR2 SASEGT. The CDR3 is 13 residues long. CDR3 nucleotides: TGTGCCAGTCGCGGTGGGCTGGGGCAGCCCCAGCATTTT. It is translated as CASRGGLGQPQHF.

In this sample, this clonotype turned up many times. The CDR3 region is CASSLASTGGTEAFF. The CDR3 nucleotides are TGTGCCAGCAGCTTGGCATCGACAGGGGGCACTGAAGCTTTCTTT. The chain has TRBV7-2 and TRBJ1-1; 9 bases are shared with TRBD1. The CDR3 loop spans 15 amino acids. J was trimmed by 4 bases and V by 3 bases; bases with no gene match: 6. From germline, CDR1 is SGHTA and CDR2 FQGNSA.

This clonotype has a handful of counts. V usage is TRBV7-9 and J usage is TRBJ1-6; D call uncertain. The V end lost 1 base, the J end lost 10 bases, and 8 bases lay between the germline ends. This CDR3 contains 13 residues. Germline V gene data show CDR1 as SEHNR and CDR2 as FQNEAQ (reference sequence). The CDR3 nucleotides are TGTGCCAGCAGCTTAGATGGGGAATCACCCCTCCACTTT. It specifies CASSLDGESPLHF. Looking up the rest from reference TRBV7-9 and TRBJ1-6 gives the full variable domain: DTGVSQNPRHKITKRGQNVTFRCDPISEHNRLYWYRQTLGQGPEFLTYFQNEAQLEKSRLLSDRFSAERPKGSFSTLEIQRTEQGDSAMYLCASSLDGESPLHFGNGTRLTVT.

This clonotype was seen ten or more times. J is TRBJ2-7 and V is TRBV5-1; a weak D match, TRBD1 (6 bases). This CDR3 is 13 amino acids long. Trimming removed 3 bases from V and 2 bases from J, with 9 bases in between. Germline V lookup: CDR1 SGHRS, CDR2 YFSETQ. The CDR3 nucleotides read TGCGCCAGCAGCTATACAGGGCCCTACGAGCAGTACTTC. It encodes CASSYTGPYEQYF.

As concerns this clonotype: One end of the junction does not line up with germline, which may come from a read error. The chain recombines TRBV15 with TRBJ2-4, with D possibly TRBD1 on 6 matching bases. The CDR3 has 13 amino acids. Germline V gene lookup returns CDR1 LNHNV and CDR2 YYDKDF (reference sequence). DNA for the CDR3: TGTGCCACCAGCAGAGACGTGGGGGACAAATTATTTTTC. It specifies CATSRDVGDKLFF.

In its sample, this clonotype was seen many times. This sequence joins TRBV15 and TRBJ2-1, with 10 bases aligning to TRBD2. The CDR3 spans 16 residues. CDR1 and CDR2 from the germline V gene are LNHNV and YYDKDF (reference sequence). V lost 1 base and J lost 9; bases outside the gene matches: 9. The CDR3 DNA follows: TGTGCCACCAGCAGAGGCGTGAGTAGCGGGAGGAGTGAGCAGTTCTTC. As protein: CATSRGVSSGRSEQFF.

CDR3 protein: CASSSRQVRSSTDTQYF. CDR3 in DNA: TGTGCCAGCAGCTCCAGACAGGTCCGGTCTAGCACAGATACGCAGTATTTT. The V gene is TRBV7-2, the J gene TRBJ2-3; D may be TRBD1 (6 bases). The CDR3 length is 17 residues. Germline V CDR1 and CDR2: SGHTA, FQGNSA. Trimming removed 4 bases at V and 0 bases at J, with 17 bases between.

The V call is TRBV27, the J call TRBJ2-7; TRBD1 aligns across 10 bases. Germline CDR1 reads MNHEY; CDR2 reads SMNVEV (reference sequence). After removal of 6 bases from V and 5 bases from J, the junction contained 10 bases not matched to a gene. CDR3 length equals 15 residues. CDR3 amino acids: CASRRIGQGVNEQYF. The CDR3 DNA is TGTGCCAGCAGGCGAATCGGACAGGGGGTCAACGAGCAGTACTTC.

This clonotype has a handful of counts. The rearrangement uses TRBV20-1 and TRBJ2-1, with 8 positions matching TRBD2. V shed 2 bases, J shed 2 bases, and the junction held 8 bases outside the gene matches. The CDR3 is 16 amino acids. Per germline, CDR1 DFQATT and CDR2 SNEGSKA (reference sequence). CDR3 in amino acids: CSARSVSGVAYNEQFF. For the CDR3, the DNA is TGCAGTGCTAGATCGGTTAGCGGGGTAGCCTACAATGAGCAGTTCTTC.

This clonotype was counted ten times or more. The chain is built from TRBV24-1 and TRBJ2-1; 10 bases fit TRBD2. J lost 0 bases, V lost 3 bases, and 1 base had no gene match. CDR1 and CDR2 (germline): KGHDR, SFDVKD. This CDR3 region has 16 residues. CDR3 sequence: CATSDASGSSYNEQFF. Here the CDR3 DNA reads TGTGCCACCAGTGATGCTAGCGGGAGCTCCTACAATGAGCAGTTCTTC.

This clonotype was counted ten times or more. This chain links TRBV24-1 with TRBJ2-1, with D unclear. Germline loops: CDR1 KGHDR, CDR2 SFDVKD. There are 13 residues in the CDR3. Between the trimmed V and J ends, which lost 0 bases and 7 bases, there was a span of 6 bases. The CDR3 coding sequence is TGTGCCACCAGTGATTTGTTGCGGAATGAGCAGTTCTTC. This gives the protein CATSDLLRNEQFF.

This clonotype was seen ten or more times. This chain joins TRBV12-3 or TRBV12-4 and TRBJ2-1, with 7 nucleotides matching TRBD2. V gave up 6 bases and J gave up 9 bases; unmatched junction bases: 11. CDR3 length equals 14 residues. The CDR3 loop reads CASRRGGTTGEQFF. DNA of the CDR3: TGTGCCAGCAGGAGGGGAGGGACTACAGGTGAGCAGTTCTTC.

The rearrangement uses TRBV10-3 and TRBJ2-1; 14 bases are a match to TRBD2. The CDR3 extends over 16 amino acids. V trimming: 2 bases; J trimming: 10 bases; junction bases outside the gene matches: 7. Germline V gene lookup returns CDR1 ENHRY and CDR2 SYGVKD. For the CDR3, the DNA is TGTGCCATCAGTGAGACTACCGGGACTAGCGGGGGAGAGCAGTTCTTC. Residues: CAISETTGTSGGEQFF.

This clonotype turned up a few times. The chain employs TRBV29-1 and TRBJ2-1, with 7 bases aligning to TRBD2. With V trimmed by 6 bases and J by 6 bases, 8 bases remained unmatched. From germline, CDR1 is SQVTM and CDR2 ANQGSEA. The CDR3 has 13 residues. The CDR3 here is CSVGGDFTNEQFF. As DNA, the CDR3 is TGCAGCGTGGGGGGGGATTTCACCAATGAGCAGTTCTTC.

Only one count was recorded for this clonotype. The rearrangement uses TRBV20-1 and TRBJ2-5, with D unclear. The CDR3 is 13 residues long. V lost 3 bases and J 5 bases, leaving 13 bases between the germline ends. Germline V gene sequence: CDR1 DFQATT, CDR2 SNEGSKA (reference sequence). The CDR3 coding sequence is TGCAGTGCTAGTCACGGAGTCGGTGAGACCCAGTACTTC. Translated, it gives CSASHGVGETQYF.

A few counts support this clonotype. The chain uses TRBV29-1 and TRBJ2-1; D gene uncertain. CDR1 and CDR2 (germline): SQVTM, ANQGSEA. V was pared by 2 bases and J by 5 bases, with 16 bases between. The CDR3 sequence is 15 residues long. CDR3 nucleotides: TGCAGCGTTGAACCCTTGGGGTTGCCCCACAATGAGCAGTTCTTC. Translation gives CSVEPLGLPHNEQFF.

Ten or more counts support this clonotype. One end of the junction varies from germline; a read error may be responsible. The CDR3 DNA reads TGTGCCAGCAGCTTGAGGCTAGCGGGAGGAAATGAGCAGTTCTTC. This codes for CASSLRLAGGNEQFF. The chain combines TRBV5-1 with TRBJ2-1; 11 positions agree with TRBD2. CDR1 and CDR2 from the germline V gene are SGHRS and YFSETQ. The CDR3 loop spans 15 amino acids.

In its sample, this clonotype was seen many times. The gene calls are TRBV12-3 or TRBV12-4 and TRBJ2-5; TRBD1 aligns across 7 bases. The trim removed 6 bases at V and 2 bases at J, leaving 3 bases unmatched. The CDR3 runs to 13 residues. This CDR3 reads CASRQGRQETQYF. In DNA form, the CDR3 reads TGTGCCAGCAGACAGGGGCGACAAGAGACCCAGTACTTC.

J is TRBJ2-7 and V is TRBV20-1; 8 bases fit TRBD2. The germline gives CDR1 DFQATT, CDR2 SNEGSKA (reference sequence). The CDR3 is made up of 15 amino acids. Unmatched junction bases numbered 8, after V lost 0 bases and J lost 4 bases. CDR3 amino acids: CSAREAGTSRYEQYF. The CDR3 DNA is TGCAGTGCTAGAGAAGCCGGGACTAGTAGATACGAGCAGTACTTC.